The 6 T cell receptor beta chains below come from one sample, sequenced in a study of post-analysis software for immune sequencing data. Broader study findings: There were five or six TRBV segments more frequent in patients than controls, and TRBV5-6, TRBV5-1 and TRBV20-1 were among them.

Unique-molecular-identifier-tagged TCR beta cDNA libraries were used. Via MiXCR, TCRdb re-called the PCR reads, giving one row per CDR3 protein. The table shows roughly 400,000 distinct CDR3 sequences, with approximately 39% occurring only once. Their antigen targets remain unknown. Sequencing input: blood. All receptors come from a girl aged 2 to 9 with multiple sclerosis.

The CDR3 here is CSARDQSDTQYF. DNA for the CDR3: TGCAGTGCTAGAGATCAGTCAGATACGCAGTATTTT. The chain is built from TRBV20-1 and TRBJ2-3; D gene ambiguous. Per germline, CDR1 DFQATT and CDR2 SNEGSKA (reference sequence). Between the trimmed V and J ends, which lost 0 bases and 4 bases, there was a span of 5 bases. The length of the CDR3 is 12 residues.

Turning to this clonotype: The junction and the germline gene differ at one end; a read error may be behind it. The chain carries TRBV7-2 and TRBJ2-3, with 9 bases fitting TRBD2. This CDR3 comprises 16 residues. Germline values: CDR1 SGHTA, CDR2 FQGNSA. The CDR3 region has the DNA TGTGCCGGCAGCTCCCAGGGAGCGGGAGGTGCGGATACGCAGTATTTT. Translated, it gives CAGSSQGAGGADTQYF.

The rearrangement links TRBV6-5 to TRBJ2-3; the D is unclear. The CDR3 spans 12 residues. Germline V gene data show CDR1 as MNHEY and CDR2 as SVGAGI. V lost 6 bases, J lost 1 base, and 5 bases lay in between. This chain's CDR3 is CASRAGTDTQYF. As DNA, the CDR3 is TGTGCCAGCAGGGCGGGCACAGATACGCAGTATTTT.

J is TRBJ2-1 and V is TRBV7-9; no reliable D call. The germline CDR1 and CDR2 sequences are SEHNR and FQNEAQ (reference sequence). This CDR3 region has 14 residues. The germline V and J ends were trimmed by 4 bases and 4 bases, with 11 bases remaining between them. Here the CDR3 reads CASSSLRVYNEQFF. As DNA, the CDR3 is TGTGCCAGCAGCTCCCTCCGGGTGTACAATGAGCAGTTCTTC.

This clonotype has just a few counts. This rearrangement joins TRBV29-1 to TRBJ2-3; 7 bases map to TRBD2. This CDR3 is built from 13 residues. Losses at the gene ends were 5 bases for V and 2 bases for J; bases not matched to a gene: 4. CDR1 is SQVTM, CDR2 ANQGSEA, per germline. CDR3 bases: TGCAGCGTTACCGGGAGGCACACAGATACGCAGTATTTT. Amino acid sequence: CSVTGRHTDTQYF.

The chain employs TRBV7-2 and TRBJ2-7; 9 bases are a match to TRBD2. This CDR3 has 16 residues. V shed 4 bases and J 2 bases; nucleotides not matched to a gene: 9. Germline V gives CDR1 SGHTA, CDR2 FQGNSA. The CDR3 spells CASSSTSGENPYEQYF. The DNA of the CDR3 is TGTGCCAGCAGCTCGACTAGCGGCGAAAACCCCTACGAGCAGTACTTC.